This TCR beta chain is drawn from a study of blood T cell repertoires in COVID-19 (dated by TCRdb to between 2020 and 2021). Concerning the study at large: Samples from collaborators originated in the United States, Italy and Spain and spanned both the acute and convalescent phases of COVID-19. The material from the prospective study consisted of cDNA or gDNA derived from T cells, B-cell-depleted T cells, or PBMCs. The dataset comprised deeply sampled blood TCRbeta repertoires from subjects exposed to, actively infected with, or recovered from COVID-19. A freely available public database, intended as a resource for researchers studying the immune response to SARS-CoV-2, is where the repertoires were released. The samples were drawn from two sources: the first 160 participants of the ongoing ImmuneRACE study, and 1,000 to 1,500 subjects contributed by 6 global collaborators. A de-identified subject ID, COVID-19 status, age in years and sex were almost always included in the sample metadata. HLA class I and class II types, where available, came from metadata supplied by the sample provider rather than from assay-based typing. On the study overall, not on this receptor specifically: The quantity of clinical and demographic metadata differed by source and by participant and was supplied without curation.

The collaborating institutions used their own protocols to collect whole blood in K2EDTA tubes. For TCRbeta analysis, collaborators shipped samples in one of three forms: frozen whole blood, isolated PBMCs, or DNA extracted from either of those sample types. TCRbeta CDR3 regions were amplified from genomic DNA using the immunoSEQ Assay, a bias-controlled multiplex PCR. On the study's bioinformatics: The number of nucleated cells in each sample was estimated from the amplification of reference gene primers within the assay. To quantify the absolute abundance of each unique TCRbeta CDR3 rearrangement, sequence reads were collapsed and filtered. For each sample, productive Simpson clonality was calculated as the square root of Simpson's diversity index over productive rearrangements. The clones in this table, taken by TCRdb from immuneACCESS, are in-frame only. Not every clone is retained; where verified, under half of the shortfall comes from an unresolved V gene, and the cause of the rest is unknown. V and J calls and clone size come straight from that table; D and trimming were deduced from the DNA. The sample includes under 300,000 clones, with 86% observed a single time. Of the sample, 3% falls within the top ten clones.

In regard to this clone: Its antigen is unknown. The sample holds no much larger clone one base away, and base qualities are not on file.

The CDR3 sequence holds 15 residues, the cysteine and phenylalanine included. Only the CDR3 DNA stays, 45 bases, in frame from base 1. Taken from the germline V gene, the CDR1 and CDR2 loops are MGHDK and SYGVNS. The junction shows trimming of 2 bases on V and 1 base on J, plus 6 bases between the germline ends. In this chain, TRBV25-1 is recombined with TRBJ1-6; the D gene identity is not certain. Sequences were obtained from peripheral blood. The source is a young woman with active or convalescent COVID-19. The CDR3 region: CASSETGSYNSPLHF. DNA sequence: TGTGCCAGCAGTGAAACGGGGTCCTATAATTCACCCCTCCACTTT.